This record covers a single T cell receptor (beta chain). The antigen remains unidentified. This record comes from a study of cytomegalovirus exposure and HLA in healthy donors. Study-level findings and limits: By a later analysis, the bulk of CMV-associated TCR beta chains appeared HLA-restricted. Earlier analysis yielded a pattern in which most TCR beta V segments were productive about 90% or about 30% of the time.

The CDR3 totals 12 residues. Trimming pared 6 bases from V and 4 bases from J, leaving 9 bases between. Per the germline V gene, CDR1 is MNHEY and CDR2 is SVGAGI. 13 Jbeta primers and 60 Vbeta primers were used for the PCR. Generated by immunoSEQ multiplex PCR, the TCRdb table keeps only in-frame clones and is missing some. The sample includes 150,000 to 200,000 clones, 80% to 90% seen only once; the top ten take approximately 4.4%. V usage is TRBV6-5 and J usage is TRBJ2-5; possible D gene TRBD1, 6 bases. What was sequenced was PBMCs. The source of this sequence is a woman aged 18-29 years in good health and CMV-seropositive. CDR3 nucleotide sequence: TGTGCCAGCAGGAGGGGGAGAGAGACCCAGTACTTC. Translated: CASRRGRETQYF.